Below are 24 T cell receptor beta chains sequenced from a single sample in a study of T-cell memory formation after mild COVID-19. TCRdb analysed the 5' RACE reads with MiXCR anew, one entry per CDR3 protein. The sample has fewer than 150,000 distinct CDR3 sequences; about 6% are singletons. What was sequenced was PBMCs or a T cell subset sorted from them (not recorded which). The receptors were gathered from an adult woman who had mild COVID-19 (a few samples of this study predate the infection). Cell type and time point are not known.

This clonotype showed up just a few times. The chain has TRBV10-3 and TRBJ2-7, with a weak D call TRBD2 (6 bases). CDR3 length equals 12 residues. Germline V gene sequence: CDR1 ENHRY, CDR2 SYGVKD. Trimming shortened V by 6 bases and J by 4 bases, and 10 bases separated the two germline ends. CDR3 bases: TGTGCCATCAGCGGGACTTTATACGAGCAGTACTTC. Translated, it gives CAISGTLYEQYF.

In nucleotides, the CDR3 is TGTGCCAGCAGTAGGGAGACGGGGCAGCCCCAGCATTTT. Residues: CASSRETGQPQHF. This chain uses TRBV6-2 or TRBV6-3 with TRBJ1-5; D not certain. Trimming stripped 5 bases from V and 7 bases from J, with 12 bases between. In germline, CDR1 is MNHEY, CDR2 SVGEGT. This CDR3 region has 13 residues.

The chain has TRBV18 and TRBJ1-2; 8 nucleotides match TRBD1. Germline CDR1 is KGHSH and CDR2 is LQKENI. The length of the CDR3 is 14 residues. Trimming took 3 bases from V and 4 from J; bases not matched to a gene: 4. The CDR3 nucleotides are TGTGCCAGCTCACCGGACAGGGTCGGCTATGGCTACACCTTC. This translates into CASSPDRVGYGYTF.

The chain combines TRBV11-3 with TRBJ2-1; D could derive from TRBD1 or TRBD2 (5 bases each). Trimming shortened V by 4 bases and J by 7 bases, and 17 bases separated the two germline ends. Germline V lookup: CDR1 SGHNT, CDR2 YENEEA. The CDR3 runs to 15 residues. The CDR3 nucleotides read TGTGCCAGCAGCTCTACTTCCCCCTGGGGGAATGAGCAGTTCTTC. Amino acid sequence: CASSSTSPWGNEQFF.

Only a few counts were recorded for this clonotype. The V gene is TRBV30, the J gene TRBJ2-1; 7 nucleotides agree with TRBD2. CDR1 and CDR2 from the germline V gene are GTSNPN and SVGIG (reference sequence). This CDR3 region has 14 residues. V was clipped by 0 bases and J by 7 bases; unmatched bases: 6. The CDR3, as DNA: TGTGCCTGGAGTGTAATGGTACTAGCGAATGAGCAGTTCTTC. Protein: CAWSVMVLANEQFF.

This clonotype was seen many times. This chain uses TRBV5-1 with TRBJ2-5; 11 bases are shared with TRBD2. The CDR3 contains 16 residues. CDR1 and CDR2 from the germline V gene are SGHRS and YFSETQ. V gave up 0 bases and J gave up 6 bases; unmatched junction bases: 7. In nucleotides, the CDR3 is TGCGCCAGCAGCTTGGTAGCGGGGGGGCCGAAAAAGACCCAGTACTTC. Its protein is CASSLVAGGPKKTQYF.

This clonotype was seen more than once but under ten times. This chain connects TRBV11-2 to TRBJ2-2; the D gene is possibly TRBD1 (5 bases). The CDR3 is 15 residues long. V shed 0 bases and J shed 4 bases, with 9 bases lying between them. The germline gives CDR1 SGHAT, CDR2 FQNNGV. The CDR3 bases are TGTGCCAGCAGCTTAGACAGGGCGTCCACCGGGGAGCTGTTTTTT. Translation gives CASSLDRASTGELFF. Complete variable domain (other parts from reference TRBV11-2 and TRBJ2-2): EAGVAQSPRYKIIEKRQSVAFWCNPISGHATLYWYQQILGQGPKLLIQFQNNGVVDDSQLPKDRFSAERLKGVDSTLKIQPAKLEDSAVYLCASSLDRASTGELFFGEGSRLTVL.

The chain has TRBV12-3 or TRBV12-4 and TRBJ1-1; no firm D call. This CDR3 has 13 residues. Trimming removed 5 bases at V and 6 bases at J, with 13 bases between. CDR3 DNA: TGTGCCAGCAGTCTACGGGTTTTTCCTGAAGCTTTCTTT. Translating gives CASSLRVFPEAFF.

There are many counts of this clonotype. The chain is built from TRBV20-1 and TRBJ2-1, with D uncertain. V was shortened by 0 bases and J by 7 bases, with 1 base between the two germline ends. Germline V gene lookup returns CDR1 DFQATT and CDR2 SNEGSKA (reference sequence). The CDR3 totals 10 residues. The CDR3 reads CSARDNEQFF. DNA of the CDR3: TGCAGTGCTAGAGATAATGAGCAGTTCTTC.

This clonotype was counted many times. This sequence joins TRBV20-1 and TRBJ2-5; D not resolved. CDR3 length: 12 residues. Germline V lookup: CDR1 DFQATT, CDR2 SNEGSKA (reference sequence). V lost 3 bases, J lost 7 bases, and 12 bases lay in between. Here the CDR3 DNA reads TGCAGTGCTAGGACCCAAACTTGGACCCAGTACTTC. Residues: CSARTQTWTQYF.

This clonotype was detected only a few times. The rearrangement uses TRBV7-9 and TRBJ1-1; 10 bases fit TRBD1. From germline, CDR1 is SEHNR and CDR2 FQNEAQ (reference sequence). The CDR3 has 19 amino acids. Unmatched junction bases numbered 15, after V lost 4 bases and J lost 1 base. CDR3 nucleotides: TGTGCCAGCAGCTCGAAGGGGACAGGGGATTTTAGAAGGAACACTGAAGCTTTCTTT. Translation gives CASSSKGTGDFRRNTEAFF.

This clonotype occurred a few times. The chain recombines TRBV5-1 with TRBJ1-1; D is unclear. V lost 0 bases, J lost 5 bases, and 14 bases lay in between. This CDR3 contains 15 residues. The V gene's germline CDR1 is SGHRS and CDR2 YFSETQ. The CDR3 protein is CASSLVGVRETEAFF. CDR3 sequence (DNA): TGCGCCAGCAGCTTGGTCGGGGTTAGAGAAACTGAAGCTTTCTTT.

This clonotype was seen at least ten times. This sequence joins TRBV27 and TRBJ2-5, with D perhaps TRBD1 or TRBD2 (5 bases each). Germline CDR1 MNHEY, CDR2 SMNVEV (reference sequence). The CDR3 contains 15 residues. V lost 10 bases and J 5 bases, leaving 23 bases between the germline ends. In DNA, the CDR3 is TGTGCCACCCTCTTGACAGCAGGGCGGGTCGAGACCCAGTACTTC. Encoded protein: CATLLTAGRVETQYF.

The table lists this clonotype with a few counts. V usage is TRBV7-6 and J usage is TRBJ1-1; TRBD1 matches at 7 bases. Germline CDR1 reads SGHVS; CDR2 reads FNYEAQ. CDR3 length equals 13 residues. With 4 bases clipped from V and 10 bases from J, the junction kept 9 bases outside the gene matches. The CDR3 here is CASSSGQSTGAFF. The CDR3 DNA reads TGTGCCAGCAGCTCGGGACAGTCGACGGGAGCTTTCTTT. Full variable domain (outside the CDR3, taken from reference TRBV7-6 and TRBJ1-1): GAGVSQSPRYKVTKRGQDVALRCDPISGHVSLYWYRQALGQGPEFLTYFNYEAQQDKSGLPNDRFSAERPEGSISTLTIQRTEQRDSAMYRCASSSGQSTGAFFGQGTRLTVV.

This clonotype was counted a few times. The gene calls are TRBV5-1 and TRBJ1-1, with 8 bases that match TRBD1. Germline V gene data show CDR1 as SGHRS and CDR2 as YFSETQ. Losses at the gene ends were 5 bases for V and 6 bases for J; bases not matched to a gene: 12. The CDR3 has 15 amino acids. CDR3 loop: CASSFMGSGGSEAFF. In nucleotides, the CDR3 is TGCGCCAGCAGTTTCATGGGGTCAGGGGGCTCTGAAGCTTTCTTT. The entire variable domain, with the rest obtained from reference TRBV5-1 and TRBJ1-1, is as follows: KAGVTQTPRYLIKTRGQQVTLSCSPISGHRSVSWYQQTPGQGLQFLFEYFSETQRNKGNFPGRFSGRQFSNSRSEMNVSTLELGDSALYLCASSFMGSGGSEAFFGQGTRLTVV.

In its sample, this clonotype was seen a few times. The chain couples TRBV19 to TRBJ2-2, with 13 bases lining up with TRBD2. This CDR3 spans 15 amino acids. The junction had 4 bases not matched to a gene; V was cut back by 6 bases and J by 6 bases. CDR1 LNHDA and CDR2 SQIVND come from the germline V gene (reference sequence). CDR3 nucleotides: TGTGCCAGTAGGCGACTAGCGGGAGGTTCCGGGGAGCTGTTTTTT. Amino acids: CASRRLAGGSGELFF.

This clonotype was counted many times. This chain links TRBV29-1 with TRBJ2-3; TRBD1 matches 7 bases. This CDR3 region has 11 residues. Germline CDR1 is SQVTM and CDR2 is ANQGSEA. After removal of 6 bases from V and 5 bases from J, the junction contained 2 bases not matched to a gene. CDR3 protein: CSVDRLDTQYF. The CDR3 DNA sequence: TGCAGCGTGGACAGGCTAGATACGCAGTATTTT.

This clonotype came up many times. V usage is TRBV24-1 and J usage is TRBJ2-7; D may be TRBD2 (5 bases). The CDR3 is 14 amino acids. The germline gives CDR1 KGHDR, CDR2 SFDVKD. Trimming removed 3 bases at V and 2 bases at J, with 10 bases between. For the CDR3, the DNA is TGTGCCACCAGTGATCCGGCCGGGACCTACGAGCAGTACTTC. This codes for CATSDPAGTYEQYF.

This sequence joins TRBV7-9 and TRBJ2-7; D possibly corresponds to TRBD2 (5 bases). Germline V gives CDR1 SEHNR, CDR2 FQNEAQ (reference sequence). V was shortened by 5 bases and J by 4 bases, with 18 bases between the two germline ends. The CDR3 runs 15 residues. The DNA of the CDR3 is TGTGCCAGCAGCCCCCCCCGGAGGTTCCTTTACGAGCAGTACTTC. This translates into CASSPPRRFLYEQYF.

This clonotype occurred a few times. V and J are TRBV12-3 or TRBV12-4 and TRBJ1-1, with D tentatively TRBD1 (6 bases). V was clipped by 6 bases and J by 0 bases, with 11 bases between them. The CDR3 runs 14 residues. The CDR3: CASSQTGVNTEAFF. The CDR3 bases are TGTGCCAGCAGCCAGACAGGCGTGAACACTGAAGCTTTCTTT.

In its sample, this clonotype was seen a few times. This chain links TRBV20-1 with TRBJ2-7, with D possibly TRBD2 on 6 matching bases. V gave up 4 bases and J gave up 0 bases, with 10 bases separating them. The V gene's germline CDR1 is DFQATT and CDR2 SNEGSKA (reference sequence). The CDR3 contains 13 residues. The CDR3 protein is CSATAGFSYEQYF. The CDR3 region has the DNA TGCAGTGCTACCGCGGGGTTCTCCTACGAGCAGTACTTC.

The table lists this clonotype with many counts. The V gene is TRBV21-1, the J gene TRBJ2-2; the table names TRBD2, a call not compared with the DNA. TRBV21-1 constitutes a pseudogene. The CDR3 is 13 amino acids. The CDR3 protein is CASTGLNTGELFF. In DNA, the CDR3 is TGTGCCAGCACCGGACTGAACACCGGGGAGCTGTTTTTT.

The DNA of the CDR3 is TGTGCCACCAGCCCAGTCCCAGGGGACAGGGGGATGGAGACCCAGTACTTC. Translated: CATSPVPGDRGMETQYF. This chain joins TRBV15 and TRBJ2-5, with TRBD1 matching over 11 bases. CDR3 length: 17 residues. The germline V gene has CDR1 LNHNV and CDR2 YYDKDF (reference sequence). Trimming at V came to 5 bases and at J to 5 bases, leaving 13 bases not matched to a gene.

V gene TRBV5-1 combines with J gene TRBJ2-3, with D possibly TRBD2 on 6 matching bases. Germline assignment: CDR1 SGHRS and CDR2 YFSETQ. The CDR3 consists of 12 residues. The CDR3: CAAGPSTDTQYF. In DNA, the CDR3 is TGCGCGGCGGGGCCCAGCACAGATACGCAGTATTTT. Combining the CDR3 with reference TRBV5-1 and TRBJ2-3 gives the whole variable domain KAGVTQTPRYLIKTRGQQVTLSCSPISGHRSVSWYQQTPGQGLQFLFEYFSETQRNKGNFPGRFSGRQFSNSRSEMNVSTLELGDSALYLCAAGPSTDTQYFGPGTRLTVL.